This T cell receptor (beta chain) was profiled in a study of CXCR3-negative and CXCR3-positive naive CD8 T cells. Notes on the study in general: Naive subsets were similarly diverse, while memory CD8+ repertoires were much less diverse. Similar levels of surface CD5 were seen between naive subsets; TCR strength was inferred from TRB CDR3 properties. Comparison of naive CXCR3-negative and CXCR3-positive cells revealed similar TRBV-TRBJ usage, while memory cells differed. Compared with CXCR3-negative naive cells, CXCR3-positive naive cells showed more hydrophobic TRB CDR3s.

As to this clonotype: What it binds is not known.

The CD45RO-CCR7+CD27+CD95- phenotype denoted naive CD8+ T cells. In preparing the TRB cDNA libraries, 5' RACE with UMI labels was used. For each CDR3 protein, TCRdb gives one entry from its re-call of the 5' RACE reads, without DNA. The specimen's table records 150,000 to 180,000 distinct CDR3 sequences. The specimen sequenced was naive CXCR3+ CD8+ T cells from blood. Subset noted: CD45RO-CCR7+CD27+CD95- naive CD8+ T cells expressing CXCR3 (TNR3+). The source of this sequence is a human donor in good health. Some clones in this sample may be carry-over from other donors' samples.

The CDR3 sequence is CARSGTSGRTGELFF. The V and J genes are TRBV10-1 and TRBJ2-2; the TCRdb D gene call, TRBD2, has no DNA to confirm it. Germline lookup yields CDR1 WNHNN and CDR2 SYGVQD (reference sequence). This CDR3 has 15 amino acids.